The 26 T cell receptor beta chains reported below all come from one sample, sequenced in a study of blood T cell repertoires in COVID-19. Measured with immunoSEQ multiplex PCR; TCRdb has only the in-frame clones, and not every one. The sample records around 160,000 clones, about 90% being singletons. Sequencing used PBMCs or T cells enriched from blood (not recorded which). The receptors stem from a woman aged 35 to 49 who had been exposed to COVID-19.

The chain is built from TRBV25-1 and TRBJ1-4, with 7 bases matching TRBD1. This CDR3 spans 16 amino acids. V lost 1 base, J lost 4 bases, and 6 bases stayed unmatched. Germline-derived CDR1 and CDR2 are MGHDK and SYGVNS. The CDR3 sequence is CASSESGQGVNEKLFF. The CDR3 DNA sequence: TGTGCCAGCAGTGAATCGGGGCAGGGGGTTAATGAAAAACTGTTTTTT.

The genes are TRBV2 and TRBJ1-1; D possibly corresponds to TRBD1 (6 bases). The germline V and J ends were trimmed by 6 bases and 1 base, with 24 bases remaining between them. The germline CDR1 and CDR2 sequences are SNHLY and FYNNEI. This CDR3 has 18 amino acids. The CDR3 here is CASSRRTARGYGNTEAFF. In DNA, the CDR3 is TGTGCCAGCAGCCGCCGGACAGCAAGAGGTTACGGGAACACTGAAGCTTTCTTT. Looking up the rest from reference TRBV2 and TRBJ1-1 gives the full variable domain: EPEVTQTPSHQVTQMGQEVILRCVPISNHLYFYWYRQILGQKVEFLVSFYNNEISEKSEIFDDQFSVERPDGSNFTLKIRSTKLEDSAMYFCASSRRTARGYGNTEAFFGQGTRLTVV.

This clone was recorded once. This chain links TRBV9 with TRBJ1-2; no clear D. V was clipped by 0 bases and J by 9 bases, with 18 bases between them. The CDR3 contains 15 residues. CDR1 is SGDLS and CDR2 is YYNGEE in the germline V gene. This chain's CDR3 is CASSVGDKPPDRYTF. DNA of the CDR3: TGTGCCAGCAGCGTAGGAGACAAACCTCCTGATCGCTACACCTTC.

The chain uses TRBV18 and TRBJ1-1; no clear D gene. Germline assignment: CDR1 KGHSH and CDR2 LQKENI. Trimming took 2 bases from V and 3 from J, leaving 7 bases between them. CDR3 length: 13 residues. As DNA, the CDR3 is TGTGCCAGCTCACCAGCGGGGTACACTGAAGCTTTCTTT. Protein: CASSPAGYTEAFF. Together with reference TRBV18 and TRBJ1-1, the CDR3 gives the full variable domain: NAGVMQNPRHLVRRRGQEARLRCSPMKGHSHVYWYRQLPEEGLKFMVYLQKENIIDESGMPKERFSAEFPKEGPSILRIQQVVRGDSAAYFCASSPAGYTEAFFGQGTRLTVV.

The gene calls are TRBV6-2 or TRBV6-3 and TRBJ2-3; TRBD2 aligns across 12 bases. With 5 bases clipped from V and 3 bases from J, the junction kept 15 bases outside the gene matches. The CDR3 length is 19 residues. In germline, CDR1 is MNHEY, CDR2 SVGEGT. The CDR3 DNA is TGTGCCAGCAGTACACCTACTAGCGGGAGGAGTCCTGGTACAGATACGCAGTATTTT. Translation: CASSTPTSGRSPGTDTQYF.

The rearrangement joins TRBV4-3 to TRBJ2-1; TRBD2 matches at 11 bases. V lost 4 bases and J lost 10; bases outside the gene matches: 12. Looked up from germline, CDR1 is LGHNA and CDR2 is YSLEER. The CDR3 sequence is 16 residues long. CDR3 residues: CASSPGGASGRNEQFF. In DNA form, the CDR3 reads TGCGCCAGCAGCCCAGGAGGGGCTAGCGGGAGGAACGAGCAGTTCTTC.

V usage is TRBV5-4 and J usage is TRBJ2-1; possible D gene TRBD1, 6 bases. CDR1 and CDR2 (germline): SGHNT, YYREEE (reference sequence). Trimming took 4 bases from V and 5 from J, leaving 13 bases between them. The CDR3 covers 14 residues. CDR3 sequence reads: CASSGRDNDNEQFF. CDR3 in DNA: TGTGCCAGCAGCGGTAGGGACAACGACAATGAGCAGTTCTTC.

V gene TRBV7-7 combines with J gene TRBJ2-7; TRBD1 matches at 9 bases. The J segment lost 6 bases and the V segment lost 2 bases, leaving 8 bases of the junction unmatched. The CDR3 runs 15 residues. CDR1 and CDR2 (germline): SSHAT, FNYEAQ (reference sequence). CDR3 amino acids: CASSLSGTGIGEQYF. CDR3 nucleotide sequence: TGTGCCAGCAGCTTATCCGGGACAGGGATCGGCGAGCAGTACTTC.

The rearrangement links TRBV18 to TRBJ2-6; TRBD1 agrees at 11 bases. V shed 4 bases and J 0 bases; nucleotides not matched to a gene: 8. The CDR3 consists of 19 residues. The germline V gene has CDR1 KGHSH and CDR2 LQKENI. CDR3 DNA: TGTGCCAGCTCACTCAACCCGGACAGGGGGCTCTCTGGGGCCAACGTCCTGACTTTC. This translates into CASSLNPDRGLSGANVLTF.

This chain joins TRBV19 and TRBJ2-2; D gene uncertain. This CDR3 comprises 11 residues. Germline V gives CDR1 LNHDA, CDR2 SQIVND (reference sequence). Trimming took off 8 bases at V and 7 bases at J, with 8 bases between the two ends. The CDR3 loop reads CASHRSGELFF. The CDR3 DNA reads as TGTGCCAGTCACCGTAGCGGGGAGCTGTTTTTT.

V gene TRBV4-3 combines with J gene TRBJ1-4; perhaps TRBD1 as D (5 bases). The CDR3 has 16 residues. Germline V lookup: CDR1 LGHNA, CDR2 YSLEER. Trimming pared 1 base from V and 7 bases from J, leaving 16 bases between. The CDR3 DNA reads TGCGCCAGCAGCCAAGGCCGCAGGGAGGAGTTTGAAAAACTGTTTTTT. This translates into CASSQGRREEFEKLFF.

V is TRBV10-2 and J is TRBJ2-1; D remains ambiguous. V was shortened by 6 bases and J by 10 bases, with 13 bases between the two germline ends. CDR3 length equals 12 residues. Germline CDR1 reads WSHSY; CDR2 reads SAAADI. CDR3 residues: CASRETDIEQFF. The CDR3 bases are TGCGCCAGCAGGGAGACCGACATCGAGCAGTTCTTC.

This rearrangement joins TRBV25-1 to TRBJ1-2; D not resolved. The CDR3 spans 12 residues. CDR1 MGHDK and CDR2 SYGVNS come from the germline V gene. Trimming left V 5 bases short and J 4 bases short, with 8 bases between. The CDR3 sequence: CASSLVGYGYTF. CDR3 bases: TGTGCCAGCAGTCTGGTCGGCTATGGCTACACCTTC.

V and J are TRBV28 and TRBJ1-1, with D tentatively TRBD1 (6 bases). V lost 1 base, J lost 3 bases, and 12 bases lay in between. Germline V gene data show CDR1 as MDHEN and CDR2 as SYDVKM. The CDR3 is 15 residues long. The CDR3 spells CASSLLAGADTEAFF. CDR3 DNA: TGTGCCAGCAGTTTATTAGCGGGGGCGGACACTGAAGCTTTCTTT. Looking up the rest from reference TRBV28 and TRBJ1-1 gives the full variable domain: DVKVTQSSRYLVKRTGEKVFLECVQDMDHENMFWYRQDPGLGLRLIYFSYDVKMKEKGDIPEGYSVSREKKERFSLILESASTNQTSMYLCASSLLAGADTEAFFGQGTRLTVV.

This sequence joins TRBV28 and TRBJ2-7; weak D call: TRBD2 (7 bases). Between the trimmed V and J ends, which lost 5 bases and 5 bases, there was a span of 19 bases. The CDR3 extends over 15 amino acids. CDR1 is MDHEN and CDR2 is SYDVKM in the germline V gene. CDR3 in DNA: TGTGCCAGCAGTCCCCATGGGGGGGCGCAACACGAGCAGTACTTC. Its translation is CASSPHGGAQHEQYF.

CDR3 region: CASSLSVASNTGELFF. The CDR3, as DNA: TGTGCCAGCAGCTTATCAGTAGCTTCGAACACCGGGGAGCTGTTTTTT. The chain is built from TRBV5-6 and TRBJ2-2; D gene unclear. V gave up 2 bases and J gave up 0 bases, with 11 bases separating them. The CDR3 is made up of 16 amino acids. Germline CDR1 reads SGHDT; CDR2 reads YYEEEE.

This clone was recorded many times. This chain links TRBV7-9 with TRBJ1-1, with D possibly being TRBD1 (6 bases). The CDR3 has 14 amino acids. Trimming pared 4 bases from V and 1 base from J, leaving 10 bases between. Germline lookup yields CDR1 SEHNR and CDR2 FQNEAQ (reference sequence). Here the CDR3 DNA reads TGTGCCAGCAGCTGGACAGAGACGAACACTGAAGCTTTCTTT. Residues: CASSWTETNTEAFF.

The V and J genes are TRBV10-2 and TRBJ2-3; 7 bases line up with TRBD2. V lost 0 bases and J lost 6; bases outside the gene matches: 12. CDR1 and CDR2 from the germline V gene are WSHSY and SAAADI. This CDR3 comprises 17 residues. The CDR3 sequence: CASSESASGYRRDTQYF. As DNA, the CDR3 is TGCGCCAGCAGTGAGTCGGCTAGCGGATACCGTAGGGATACGCAGTATTTT.

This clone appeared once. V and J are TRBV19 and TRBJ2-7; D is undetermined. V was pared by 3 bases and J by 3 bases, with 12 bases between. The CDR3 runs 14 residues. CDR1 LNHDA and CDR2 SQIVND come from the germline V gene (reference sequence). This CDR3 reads CASSIFRFSYEQYF. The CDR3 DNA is TGTGCCAGTAGTATTTTTCGGTTTAGCTACGAGCAGTACTTC.

CDR3 in amino acids: CASSIPGSGANVLTF. In DNA form, the CDR3 reads TGTGCCAGTAGTATCCCAGGCTCTGGGGCCAACGTCCTGACTTTC. This chain uses TRBV19 with TRBJ2-6; D not resolved. Between the trimmed V and J ends, which lost 3 bases and 0 bases, there was a span of 6 bases. Germline CDR1 reads LNHDA; CDR2 reads SQIVND (reference sequence). The CDR3 sequence is 15 residues long.

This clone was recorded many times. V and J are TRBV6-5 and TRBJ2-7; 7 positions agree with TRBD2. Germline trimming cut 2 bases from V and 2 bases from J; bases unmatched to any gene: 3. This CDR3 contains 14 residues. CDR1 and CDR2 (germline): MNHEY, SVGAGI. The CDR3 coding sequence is TGTGCCAGCAGTTACGGACTAGATACCTACGAGCAGTACTTC. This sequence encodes CASSYGLDTYEQYF.

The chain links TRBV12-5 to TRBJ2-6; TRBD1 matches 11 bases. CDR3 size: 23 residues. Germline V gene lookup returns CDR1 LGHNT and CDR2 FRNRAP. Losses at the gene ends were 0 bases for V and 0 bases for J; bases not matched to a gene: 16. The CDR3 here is CASGLVHWAGQGVSYSGANVLTF. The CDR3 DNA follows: TGTGCTAGTGGTTTGGTACATTGGGCGGGACAGGGGGTTTCTTACTCTGGGGCCAACGTCCTGACTTTC.

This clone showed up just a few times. In DNA, the CDR3 is TGTGCCAGCAGTGAAAGGCCGGGGAGTGGGTCGCCCCAGCATTTT. Translating gives CASSERPGSGSPQHF. The chain uses TRBV6-1 and TRBJ1-5; D uncertain. The CDR3 is 15 residues long. Trimming left V 2 bases short and J 9 bases short, with 17 bases between. Germline CDR1 and CDR2: MNHNS and SASEGT.

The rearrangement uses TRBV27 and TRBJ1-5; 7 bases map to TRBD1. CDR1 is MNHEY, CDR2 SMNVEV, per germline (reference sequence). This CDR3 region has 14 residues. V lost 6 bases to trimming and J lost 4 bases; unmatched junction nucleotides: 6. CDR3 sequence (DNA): TGTGCCAGCAGGCAACAGGGGCAGAATCAGCCCCAGCATTTT. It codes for CASRQQGQNQPQHF.

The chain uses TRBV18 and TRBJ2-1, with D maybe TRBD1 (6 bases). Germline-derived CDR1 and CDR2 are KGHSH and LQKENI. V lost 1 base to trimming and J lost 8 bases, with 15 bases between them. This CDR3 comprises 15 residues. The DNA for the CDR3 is TGTGCCAGCTCACCACTGGCACAGGGTATGGATGAGCAGTTCTTC. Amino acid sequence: CASSPLAQGMDEQFF.

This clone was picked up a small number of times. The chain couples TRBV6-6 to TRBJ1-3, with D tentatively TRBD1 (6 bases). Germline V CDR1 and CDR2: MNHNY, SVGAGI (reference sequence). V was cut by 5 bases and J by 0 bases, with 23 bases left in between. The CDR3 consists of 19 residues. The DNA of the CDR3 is TGTGCCAGCAGTCCCCACAGGGCCCCTTATACTAGCTCTGGAAACACCATATATTTT. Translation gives CASSPHRAPYTSSGNTIYF.